The 14 T cell receptor beta chains below come from one sample, sequenced in a study of T-cell reconstitution after alpha-beta-depleted transplantation in children. Preparing the TCRbeta library involved the use of unique molecular identifiers. TCRdb analysed the PCR reads with MiXCR anew, one entry per CDR3 protein. The sample yields roughly 280,000 distinct CDR3 sequences, about 9.9% seen once. This specimen consisted of peripheral blood, obtained 180 days after TCRalphabeta/CD19-depleted stem cell transplant. Every receptor here comes from a male patient aged 2-9 years who had a stem cell transplant for chronic granulomatous disease, so the T cells may come from the graft donor.

There are many counts of this clonotype. The V and J genes are TRBV6-5 and TRBJ1-5; TRBD1 matches at 7 bases. CDR1 and CDR2 from the germline V gene are MNHEY and SVGAGI. The CDR3 runs to 15 residues. The ends lost 2 bases at V and 3 bases at J; junction bases unmatched: 4. The chain's CDR3 is CASSYRGLYNQPQHF. The CDR3 DNA is TGTGCCAGCAGTTACAGGGGGCTGTACAATCAGCCCCAGCATTTT.

This chain connects TRBV25-1 to TRBJ2-3; a weak D match, TRBD1 (6 bases). The germline CDR1 and CDR2 sequences are MGHDK and SYGVNS. The CDR3 is 15 amino acids. The V and J ends lost 3 bases and 6 bases respectively, with 16 bases between them. CDR3 sequence: CASSDPRTAMDTQYF. The DNA for the CDR3 is TGTGCCAGCAGTGATCCAAGGACAGCGATGGATACGCAGTATTTT.

This clonotype has at least ten counts. The chain uses TRBV11-2 and TRBJ2-1, with TRBD2 matching 7 bases. The CDR3 runs 16 residues. The germline CDR1 and CDR2 sequences are SGHAT and FQNNGV. V lost 5 bases to trimming and J lost 0 bases; unmatched junction nucleotides: 7. CDR3 sequence: CASSRSPGGSYNEQFF. In DNA form, the CDR3 reads TGTGCCAGCAGCCGGTCGCCGGGGGGCTCCTACAATGAGCAGTTCTTC.

This clonotype has ten or more counts. This rearrangement joins TRBV7-9 to TRBJ1-2, with 8 positions matching TRBD1. The CDR3 spans 14 residues. Germline loops: CDR1 SEHNR, CDR2 FQNEAQ (reference sequence). J gave up 5 bases and V 1 base, and 3 bases lay outside the gene matches. Here the CDR3 reads CASSLGDRLYGYTF. The DNA of the CDR3 is TGTGCCAGCAGCTTAGGGGACAGGCTTTATGGCTACACCTTC. Based on the CDR3 plus reference TRBV7-9 and TRBJ1-2, the full variable domain is DTGVSQNPRHKITKRGQNVTFRCDPISEHNRLYWYRQTLGQGPEFLTYFQNEAQLEKSRLLSDRFSAERPKGSFSTLEIQRTEQGDSAMYLCASSLGDRLYGYTFGSGTRLTVV.

This clonotype was seen ten or more times. V gene TRBV5-1 combines with J gene TRBJ1-1; D is perhaps TRBD1 (5 bases). The germline V gene encodes CDR1 SGHRS and CDR2 YFSETQ. The CDR3 extends over 16 amino acids. Trimming left V 0 bases short and J 0 bases short, with 12 bases between. The CDR3 loop reads CASSLGVLGVNTEAFF. The CDR3 DNA reads TGCGCCAGCAGCTTGGGGGTGTTAGGGGTGAACACTGAAGCTTTCTTT.

This clonotype was counted many times. The chain carries TRBV6-7 and TRBJ2-2, with 14 positions matching TRBD2. TRBV6-7 is recorded as an ORF, its role being uncertain. J was trimmed by 7 bases and V by 7 bases; bases with no gene match: 14. CDR3 length: 18 amino acids. The DNA for the CDR3 is TGTGCCAGCACAGGGACTAGCGGGAGCCCTAAGGATAGCGGGGAGCTGTTTTTT. Amino acid sequence: CASTGTSGSPKDSGELFF.

This chain uses TRBV28 with TRBJ2-1, with 7 positions matching TRBD1. The CDR3 contains 16 residues. V was clipped by 5 bases and J by 5 bases; unmatched bases: 12. The germline V gene encodes CDR1 MDHEN and CDR2 SYDVKM. The CDR3 spells CASSPNPGTANNEQFF. The CDR3 bases are TGTGCCAGCAGTCCCAACCCCGGGACAGCAAACAATGAGCAGTTCTTC.

This clonotype was seen only a few times. The chain carries TRBV28 and TRBJ2-3; TRBD2 matches at 9 bases. The V and J ends lost 4 bases and 4 bases, in that order; junction bases with no gene match: 15. Looked up from germline, CDR1 is MDHEN and CDR2 is SYDVKM. This CDR3 region has 18 residues. CDR3 bases: TGTGCCAGCAGTTCCCAGGAGAAGGTAGCGGGAGAAGCAGATACGCAGTATTTT. Protein sequence: CASSSQEKVAGEADTQYF.

Turning to this clonotype: Being one base from a much bigger clone, this may be a read error. The chain joins TRBV20-1 to TRBJ2-4; D not certain. The CDR3 extends over 12 amino acids. Germline CDR1 reads DFQATT; CDR2 reads SNEGSKA (reference sequence). V lost 6 bases to trimming and J lost 6 bases, with 12 bases between them. The CDR3 DNA reads TGCAGTGCCAACATGGGTGGAAACATTCAGTACTTC. Translated: CSANMGGNIQYF.

The table lists this clonotype with many counts. The chain couples TRBV12-3 or TRBV12-4 to TRBJ2-7; possibly TRBD1 for D (6 bases). The CDR3 runs to 12 residues. Trimming took off 3 bases at V and 6 bases at J, with 9 bases between the two ends. As DNA, the CDR3 is TGTGCCAGCAGTTTCTGGACAGCCGAGCAGTACTTC. This translates into CASSFWTAEQYF.

In the case of this clonotype: This may come from a read error, since a much larger clone is one base off. The chain links TRBV11-3 to TRBJ2-5; 9 bases fit TRBD1. The CDR3 length is 17 residues. Germline V gene data show CDR1 as SGHNT and CDR2 as YENEEA. Unmatched junction bases numbered 9, after V lost 0 bases and J lost 4 bases. The CDR3 nucleotides are TGTGCCAGCAGCTTAGATCTGGGACAGGGTTTCGGAGAGACCCAGTACTTC. Its protein product is CASSLDLGQGFGETQYF.

Points on this clonotype: The conserved phenylalanine or tryptophan is not found at the CDR3 terminus, so this likely reflects a read error. V usage is TRBV5-1 and J usage is TRBJ2-7; D is ambiguous. This CDR3 has 13 residues. Germline assignment: CDR1 SGHRS and CDR2 YFSETQ. Trimming pared 3 bases from V and 3 bases from J, leaving 10 bases between. CDR3 nucleotide sequence: TGCGCCAGCAGCTGCCGGGTAGACTACGAGCAGTACATC. It encodes CASSCRVDYEQYI.

This clonotype came up many times. The chain uses TRBV28 and TRBJ2-2; D is unclear. The length of the CDR3 is 14 residues. Germline CDR1 is MDHEN and CDR2 is SYDVKM. Trimming took off 4 bases at V and 1 base at J, with 7 bases between the two ends. The CDR3 is CASSSNWNTGELFF. Written as DNA, the CDR3 is TGTGCCAGCAGTTCTAACTGGAACACCGGGGAGCTGTTTTTT.

At least ten counts were recorded for this clonotype. The CDR3 spells CASSNGESWSNQPQHF. In DNA form, the CDR3 reads TGTGCCAGCAGTAACGGGGAAAGTTGGAGCAATCAGCCCCAGCATTTT. The rearrangement uses TRBV28 and TRBJ1-5, with D unclear. Trimming removed 5 bases from V and 1 base from J, with 15 bases in between. Germline V CDR1 and CDR2: MDHEN, SYDVKM. There are 16 residues in the CDR3.